This TCR beta chain was sequenced in a study of OX40 agonist ivuxolimab in advanced cancers. This table comes from immunoSEQ multiplex PCR, and its TCRdb copy is limited to in-frame clones, with some not included. Among around 76,000 clones listed, approximately 95% were seen once. The germline V and J ends were trimmed by 6 bases and 2 bases, with 15 bases remaining between them. The CDR3 has 15 amino acids. Germline V lookup: CDR1 MNHNS, CDR2 SASEGT. The clonotype was recovered from an adult with an advanced solid tumor such as melanoma, head and neck, liver or kidney cancer. This specimen was CD4+ or CD8+ T cells sorted from blood, taken in a trial of the OX40 agonist ivuxolimab. The rearrangement joins TRBV6-1 to TRBJ2-3; perhaps D is TRBD1 or TRBD2 (5 bases each). In nucleotides, the CDR3 is TGTGCCAGCAGGCCGGGGCAGGTATTCACAGATACGCAGTATTTT. It specifies CASRPGQVFTDTQYF.